This T cell receptor (beta chain) derives from a study of read filtering for tumor transcriptome and immune sequencing (TCRdb year 2020). For context, the study as a whole: The cohort had approximately 16 male and 11 to 15 female patients with a mean age of roughly 70 years, ranging from about 45 to 85. One main goal was a read-filtering strategy for immune repertoire data, in particular deciding whether clonotypes backed by only one read should be removed. TCR-region mapped reads per sample ranged from about 4 to 11 million with IR-seq versus only about 75 to 1,400 with RNA-seq. By revised international staging, roughly 8 patients were R-ISS I, about 17 were R-ISS II and over 5 were R-ISS III. TCR repertoires obtained by targeted immune repertoire sequencing and by bulk whole-transcriptome sequencing performed on the same bone marrow samples were compared. After DNase treatment, whole-transcriptome libraries were prepared with the TruSeq RNA Access Library Prep Kit. The research as a whole found: Clonotypes were captured by IR-seq at much higher depth and more reliably than by RNA-seq, and smaller IR-seq throughput was sufficient for identification of most shared clonotypes. The sorted CD138-negative fraction was composed of a mixed bone marrow immune population rather than of purified T cells. Single-read clonotypes made up around 86% of clonotypes but only 3.5% to 4.5% of total reads in IR-seq, compared with approximately 70% of clonotypes and 40% to 55% of reads in RNA-seq. Removing single-read clonotypes increased the correlation between IR-seq and RNA-seq shared clonotype proportions.

Bone marrow was sampled from every patient at the time of active disease. Bone marrow mononuclear cells were isolated by Ficoll-Hypaque density gradient centrifugation. To remove myeloma plasma cells, the cells were labeled with CD138 magnetic microbeads on a MACS separator, and CD138-negative cells were then collected by negative selection. Flow cytometry with CD138 antibodies on an Attune NxT was used to check how pure the isolated cells were. Total RNA was extracted with TRIzol reagent and quantified with a NanoDrop spectrophotometer. Paired RNA-seq and IR-seq were performed on the CD138-negative bone marrow sample of each patient. As regards this clonotype: Its antigen is not yet known. Base quality data are lacking; no much larger clone is found one base away.

The CDR3 has 14 amino acids, counting the end cysteine and phenylalanine. Only the CDR3 DNA is retained, 42 bases long and in frame from the first base. The germline V gene encodes CDR1 SGHAT and CDR2 FQNNGV. V lost 4 bases and J lost 4 bases, and the count of bases not matched to a germline gene is 1. Starting from 400 to 450 ng RNA, TCR libraries were constructed with the Immunoverse kit using molecular barcoded adaptors that cover the alpha/delta and beta/gamma chains. TCR library preparation used the same RNA that was used for transcriptome sequencing. Sequencing of TCR libraries was carried out on an Illumina HiSeq 4000 with 2 x 150 cycles. In the authors' own workflow: MiXCR aligned TCR reads to human V, D, J and C references and assembled the aligned reads into CDR3 clonotypes, with quality filtering and error correction included. Clonotype counts and gene usage diversity were analyzed with the tcR package in R. Raw mapping reads were checked after the RNA-seq reads had been mapped by STAR aligner version 2.5.3a onto the human GRCh37 genome. IR-seq fastq files were randomly downsampled with Seqtk 1.3 to test the effect of sequencing depth on detected clonotypes. TCRdb took the public reads, trimmed them with fastp at Q25, ran MiXCR for clone calling and kept in-frame beta chains. Rows are combined by CDR3 protein, so each entry shows the most common genes and DNA. These V and J calls are TCRdb output, not the study's own analysis. For this sample there are about 130,000 distinct CDR3 sequences; over 10% appear just once. The ten largest clones capture approximately 10% of the sample.

The origin of this receptor is a donor at least 40 years old with multiple myeloma. The sample comprised a population of CD138-negative cells sorted from bone marrow. This specimen's cell subset or site label, per the study, means: bone marrow mononuclear cells depleted of CD138+ plasma/myeloma cells by negative magnetic selection. Recombination linked TRBV11-2 to TRBJ2-2; the junction holds 9 bases that match TRBD1. The CDR3 corresponds to CASSSGQGTGELFF. The nucleotides read TGTGCCAGCAGCTCGGGACAGGGCACCGGGGAGCTGTTTTTT.